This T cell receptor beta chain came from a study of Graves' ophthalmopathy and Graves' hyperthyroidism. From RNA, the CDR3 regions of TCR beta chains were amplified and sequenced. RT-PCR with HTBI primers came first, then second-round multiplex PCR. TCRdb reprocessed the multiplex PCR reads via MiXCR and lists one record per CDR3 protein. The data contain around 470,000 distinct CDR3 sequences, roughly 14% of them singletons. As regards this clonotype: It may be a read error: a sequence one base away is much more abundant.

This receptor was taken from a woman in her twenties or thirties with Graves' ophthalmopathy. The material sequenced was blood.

This CDR3 reads CSASPLEGPYEQYF. In DNA, the CDR3 is TGCAGTGCCTCTCCTCTGGAAGGGCCCTACGAGCAGTACTTC. V gene TRBV20-1 combines with J gene TRBJ2-7; D is undetermined. The germline V gene has CDR1 DFQATT and CDR2 SNEGSKA (reference sequence). The germline V and J ends were trimmed by 6 bases and 2 bases, with 17 bases remaining between them. The CDR3 runs to 14 residues.